This TCR beta chain was observed in a study of blood T cells in healthy people across ages. The junction had 4 bases not matched to a gene; V was cut back by 5 bases and J by 1 base. Germline CDR1 reads WNHNN; CDR2 reads SYGVQD (reference sequence). The CDR3 runs to 14 residues. A second PCR, run for roughly 6 to 11 cycles, used a sample-barcoded 5' primer plus a J-beta primer mix. TCRdb processed the 5' RACE reads anew with MiXCR; each CDR3 protein has one entry. The sample lists about 620,000 distinct CDR3 sequences; 21% were seen once. This receptor was taken from a man between 65 and 85 years old in good health. The sequencing input was blood. The chain links TRBV10-1 to TRBJ2-5; TRBD1 matches at 7 bases. CDR3 sequence (DNA): TGCGCCAGCAGTCGACAGGGCTTCCAAGAGACCCAGTACTTC. Residues: CASSRQGFQETQYF.